A selection of T cell receptor beta chains follows, all from one sample in a study of response to subunit inactivated influenza vaccine. TCRdb re-derived calls from the RT-PCR reads in MiXCR, one entry per CDR3 protein. The sample holds hundreds of thousands of distinct CDR3 sequences, roughly 12% seen once. The data also belong to a second study, concerning T cells expressing NK-cell markers.

Here the sequenced sample was PBMCs from blood, taken on the day of vaccination. All receptors come from a man between 50 and 59 years old who received an inactivated influenza vaccine. Both conserved end residues are trimmed from each CDR3. The order of the fields is V gene, J gene, D gene, CDR3 protein. D genes are given only for firm matches.

TRBV7-2	TRBJ2-1	TRBD2	ASSSPGLAIEQF
TRBV20-1	TRBJ1-1	-	SARDIQGYEAF
TRBV5-1	TRBJ2-3	TRBD2	ASSWRDYGEIDTQY
TRBV12-3/TRBV12-4	TRBJ2-3	TRBD2	AGSGGGTDTQY
TRBV9	TRBJ1-3	-	ASSAGHHSGNTIY
TRBV20-1	TRBJ2-5	TRBD2	SASPQNRLATQETQY
TRBV10-3	TRBJ1-2	-	AISDPKTYGYT
TRBV10-3	TRBJ2-1	-	AISSDTDLYNEQF
TRBV2	TRBJ2-5	-	ASSRGVGGSWQETQY
TRBV4-2	TRBJ2-7	-	ASSQEEGWVYEQY
TRBV20-1	TRBJ2-7	TRBD1	SARVPRDRAPYEQY
TRBV29-1	TRBJ2-7	TRBD1	SVVTGTGPYEQY
TRBV12-3/TRBV12-4	TRBJ1-3	-	ASREQESGNTIY
TRBV12-3/TRBV12-4	TRBJ1-1	-	ASSGRGENEAF
TRBV5-6	TRBJ2-2	TRBD1	ASSRGQVANTGELF
TRBV2	TRBJ1-5	TRBD1	ASSDGQGGQPQH
TRBV20-1	TRBJ2-1	TRBD1	SAGDRGSGNEQF
TRBV19	TRBJ1-5	TRBD1	AGGGISNQPQH
TRBV12-3/TRBV12-4	TRBJ2-7	-	ASSSAGGLYEQY
TRBV6-1	TRBJ2-7	TRBD1	ASSEEGAYSYEQY
TRBV6-5	TRBJ1-6	TRBD1	ASSYRDSRSPLH
TRBV5-1	TRBJ2-2	-	ASQTGSANTGELF
TRBV20-1	TRBJ1-5	-	SASKGLPIEPQH
TRBV7-9	TRBJ2-1	TRBD1	ASSSTGIDTEQF
TRBV19	TRBJ2-1	-	ASSIIPGPHYEQF
TRBV25-1	TRBJ2-1	-	ASSDTWLSSYNEQF
TRBV20-1	TRBJ1-1	-	SAGKITEAF
TRBV28	TRBJ2-1	TRBD2	ASSLLGGLINEQF
TRBV7-3	TRBJ2-1	-	ASSADSYEQF
TRBV19	TRBJ2-1	TRBD1	ASSTYMGQGLSYNEQF
TRBV11-2	TRBJ1-2	-	ASSLFEASNYGYT
TRBV20-1	TRBJ2-3	-	SASPPGRNTDTQY
TRBV29-1	TRBJ2-5	TRBD2	SVDLAGGSETQY
TRBV12-3/TRBV12-4	TRBJ2-7	-	ASSLKLAALYEQY
TRBV7-9	TRBJ2-1	-	ASRLRLESQF
TRBV20-1	TRBJ2-7	TRBD1	SASRQGATEQY
TRBV6-5	TRBJ2-1	-	ASSYATGHRNEQF
TRBV15	TRBJ2-7	-	ATSRDMWGSSYEQY
TRBV14	TRBJ2-1	-	ASSHKLLFHNEQF
TRBV3-1	TRBJ2-7	TRBD2	ASSQEGGAEQY
TRBV20-1	TRBJ2-3	-	SARTSYADTQY
TRBV24-1	TRBJ2-1	TRBD1	ATSDQKTGTGVFNEQF
TRBV12-3/TRBV12-4	TRBJ2-7	TRBD2	ASRLWGGYEQY
TRBV18	TRBJ2-7	TRBD1	ASSPGTGELEQY
TRBV4-3	TRBJ1-1	TRBD1	ASSQEEGANTEAF
TRBV28	TRBJ2-7	-	ASSPDRLLYEQY
TRBV5-1	TRBJ2-2	-	ASSFTGPVAGELF
TRBV9	TRBJ2-7	TRBD1	ASSVAWDRSYEQY
TRBV6-2/TRBV6-3	TRBJ1-1	TRBD1	ASSRTGLSEAF
TRBV3-1	TRBJ2-5	TRBD2	ASSLAGTSGFETQY
TRBV6-5	TRBJ1-6	-	ASSYVRVSPNSPLH
TRBV27	TRBJ1-1	TRBD1	ASSVQGALRTEAF
TRBV6-4	TRBJ2-1	-	ASSDGSERGEQF
TRBV27	TRBJ2-1	-	ASSGKPGLAYNEQF
TRBV9	TRBJ2-2	-	ASSVVGGRVPGELF
TRBV5-5	TRBJ2-3	TRBD2	ASSLEQGGSTDTQY
TRBV20-1	TRBJ2-3	-	SALRNSGTSTDTQY